This T cell receptor (beta chain) was sequenced during a study of T cell changes during pregnancy in multiple sclerosis. Measured with immunoSEQ multiplex PCR; TCRdb has only the in-frame clones, and not every one. The table records about 75,000 clones, 85% to 95% of them present only once. The CDR3 sequence is 14 residues long. Trimming took 7 bases from V and 3 from J; bases not matched to a gene: 3. Per germline, CDR1 LNHDA and CDR2 SQIVND (reference sequence). This chain connects TRBV19 to TRBJ1-5, with 10 nucleotides matching TRBD1. Here the sequenced sample was CD4+ T cells from peripheral blood mononuclear cells, taken after pregnancy. This receptor was taken from a female donor with multiple sclerosis, enrolled in a pregnancy study. CDR3 region: CASKGTGVNQPQHF. DNA of the CDR3: TGTGCCAGTAAAGGGACAGGGGTCAATCAGCCCCAGCATTTT. Variable domain in full (rest from reference TRBV19 and TRBJ1-5): DGGITQSPKYLFRKEGQNVTLSCEQNLNHDAMYWYRQDPGQGLRLIYYSQIVNDFQKGDIAEGYSVSREKKESFPLTVTSAQKNPTAFYLCASKGTGVNQPQHFGDGTRLSIL.